This T cell receptor (beta chain) was obtained from a study of blood T cells in healthy people across ages. Then a second PCR, running roughly 7 to 11 cycles, was carried out with a sample-barcoded 5' primer and a J-beta primer mix. The template-switch adaptor was a 5' adaptor with 12 random nucleotides. It tagged each cDNA molecule. Via MiXCR, TCRdb re-called the 5' RACE reads, giving one row per CDR3 protein. The table includes about 580,000 distinct CDR3 sequences, roughly 43% detected once. Germline V gives CDR1 MNHEY, CDR2 SVGEGT. Trimming cost V 5 bases and J 0 bases; bases outside gene matches: 10. The CDR3 is made up of 17 amino acids.

This clonotype was sampled from a man older than 75 in good health. V gene TRBV6-2 or TRBV6-3 combines with J gene TRBJ1-5; 7 nucleotides line up with TRBD1. Source material: blood. The CDR3 bases are TGTGCCAGCAGTCCTCGGGACAGCCGGTATAGCAATCAGCCCCAGCATTTT. Residues: CASSPRDSRYSNQPQHF.